This T cell receptor (beta chain) was documented in a study of cytotoxic CD8 clonotypes in ibrutinib-treated CLL (dated by TCRdb to the early 2020s). As for the study more broadly: The cohort was composed of more than ten relapsed/refractory and around 15 treatment-naive patients; IGHV unmutated status was identified in 17 to 18 patients. Cryopreserved peripheral blood mononuclear cells were obtained before treatment, at response, and at either sustained remission or disease progression. On average, each sample had a few hundred thousand productive templates and almost 95,000 productive rearrangements. Every sample from remission and from progressive disease was obtained while the patients were still on ibrutinib. Of the 86 people in the trial, about two dozen had longitudinal samples available. Partial responses were observed in 24 patients and complete responses in 2; after a median follow-up of roughly 72 months, remission was maintained in 15 or so patients and progression was observed in approximately 12. Response samples were taken after a median of approximately 13 months on treatment, ranging from roughly 6 to 36 months.

On a MiSeq, deep resolution sequencing aimed for a depth between 1 in 1 million and 1 in 200,000 T cells, with each clonotype covered approximately 10x on average. TCR beta libraries were generated with the immunoSEQ hsTCRB Kit. As for the original processing: The data were analyzed with ImmunoSEQ Analyzer and ImmunoSEQ Data Assistant, and V, D and J gene assignments followed IMGT definitions. Clonality, with values ranging from 0 to 1, was calculated as one minus the normalized Shannon entropy of productive rearrangement frequencies. Only overrepresented clonotypes making up at least 0.05% of each patient's repertoire were included in the public clonotype analysis. Approximately 12 age-matched healthy donor repertoires from immuneACCESS were used as controls for clonality. What TCRdb holds here is the immuneACCESS table cut down to in-frame rearrangements. Part of the clones is not present; checked against another copy, under half of the missing clones reflect an unresolved V gene, and the others are unexplained. For V, J and clone size, that table is used; D and trimming come from the DNA. This sample lists fewer than 400,000 clones; roughly two thirds were detected once. The top ten clonotypes cover roughly 6.7% of the sample.

What the authors observed across the whole study: Clonality increased at ibrutinib response, stayed stable in sustained remission, and fell back toward baseline at progression. Sampling times were not matched between sustained-remission and progressing patients, and lymph node repertoires were not studied. Public clonotypes were rare and either shrank or stayed stable during treatment, and the rise in clonality at ibrutinib response reflected expansion of private clonotypes. Baseline clonality was found to be higher than that of age-matched healthy donors and was strongly correlated with circulating CD8+ T-cell counts.

This clone was recorded a few times. What antigen it recognizes has not been identified. No much larger clonotype is one base removed from it; base qualities were not supplied. For TCR beta library preparation, roughly 2 micrograms of genomic DNA were extracted from the cryopreserved PBMCs. Longitudinal blood samples from CLL patients on ibrutinib monotherapy underwent high-throughput TCR beta sequencing. The patients were enrolled in a single-center, open-label phase 2 trial of ibrutinib monotherapy. The CDR3 measures 14 amino acids from cysteine to phenylalanine. Of all the DNA, just the CDR3 is kept, 42 bases in frame from base 1. The V end loses 5 bases and the J end loses 2 bases, and a stretch of 13 bases separates them. Taken from the germline V gene, the CDR1 and CDR2 loops are SGHVS and FNYEAQ.

This TCR was recovered from a human donor with chronic lymphocytic leukemia. The chain is assembled from TRBV7-6 and TRBJ2-7; the D gene could be either TRBD1 or TRBD2, each agreeing at 5 bases. The sequenced sample was PBMCs, obtained after 36 months of ibrutinib treatment. Read as DNA, the sequence is TGTGCCAGCAGCGATCGGGACGGACCCTACGAGCAGTACTTC. Translated, this gives CASSDRDGPYEQYF.